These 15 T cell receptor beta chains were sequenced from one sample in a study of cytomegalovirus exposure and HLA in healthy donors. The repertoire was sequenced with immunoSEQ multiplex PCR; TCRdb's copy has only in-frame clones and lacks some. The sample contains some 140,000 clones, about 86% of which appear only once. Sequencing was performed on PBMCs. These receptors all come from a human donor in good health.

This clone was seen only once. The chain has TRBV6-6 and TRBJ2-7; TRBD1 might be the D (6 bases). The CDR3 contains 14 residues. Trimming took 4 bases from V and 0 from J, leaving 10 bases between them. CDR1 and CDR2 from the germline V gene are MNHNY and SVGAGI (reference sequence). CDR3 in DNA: TGTGCCAGCAGTTTTAAACAGGGCTCCTACGAGCAGTACTTC. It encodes CASSFKQGSYEQYF.

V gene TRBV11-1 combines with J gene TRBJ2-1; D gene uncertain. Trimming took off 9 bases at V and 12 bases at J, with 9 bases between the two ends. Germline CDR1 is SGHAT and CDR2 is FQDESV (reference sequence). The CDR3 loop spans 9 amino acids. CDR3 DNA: TGTGCCAGGAGTGGTGGGCAGTTCTTC. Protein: CARSGGQFF.

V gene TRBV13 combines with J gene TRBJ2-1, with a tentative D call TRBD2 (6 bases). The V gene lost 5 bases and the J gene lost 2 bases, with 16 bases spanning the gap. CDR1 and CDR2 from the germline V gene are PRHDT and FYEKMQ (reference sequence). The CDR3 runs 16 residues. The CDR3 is CASSPKKRVTYNEQFF. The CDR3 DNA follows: TGTGCCAGCAGCCCCAAGAAGCGGGTTACCTACAATGAGCAGTTCTTC.

CDR3 DNA sequence: TGTGCCAGCAGCGTTGGGACTACCAATGAGCAGTTCTTC. It encodes CASSVGTTNEQFF. The rearrangement links TRBV9 to TRBJ2-1, with 7 bases aligning to TRBD2. After removal of 2 bases from V and 6 bases from J, the junction contained 2 bases not matched to a gene. The CDR3 totals 13 residues. Germline CDR1 reads SGDLS; CDR2 reads YYNGEE.

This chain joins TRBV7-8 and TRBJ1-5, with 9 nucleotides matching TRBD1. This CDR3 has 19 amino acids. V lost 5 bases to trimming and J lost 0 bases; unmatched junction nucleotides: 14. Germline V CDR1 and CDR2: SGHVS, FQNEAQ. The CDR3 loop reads CASSHWGQGGGDSNQPQHF. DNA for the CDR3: TGTGCCAGCAGCCATTGGGGACAGGGAGGAGGGGATAGCAATCAGCCCCAGCATTTT.

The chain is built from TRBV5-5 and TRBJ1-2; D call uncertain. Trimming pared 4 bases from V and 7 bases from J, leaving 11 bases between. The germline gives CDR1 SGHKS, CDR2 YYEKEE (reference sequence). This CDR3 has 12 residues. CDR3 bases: TGTGCCAGCAGCGCCGGACTGAGTGGCTACACCTTC. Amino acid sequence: CASSAGLSGYTF.

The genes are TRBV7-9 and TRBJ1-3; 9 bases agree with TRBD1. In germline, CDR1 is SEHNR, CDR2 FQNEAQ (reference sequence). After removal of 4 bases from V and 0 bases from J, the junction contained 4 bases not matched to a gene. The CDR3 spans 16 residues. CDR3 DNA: TGTGCCAGCAGCTCAGGGACAGGGAGCTCTGGAAACACCATATATTTT. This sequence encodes CASSSGTGSSGNTIYF.

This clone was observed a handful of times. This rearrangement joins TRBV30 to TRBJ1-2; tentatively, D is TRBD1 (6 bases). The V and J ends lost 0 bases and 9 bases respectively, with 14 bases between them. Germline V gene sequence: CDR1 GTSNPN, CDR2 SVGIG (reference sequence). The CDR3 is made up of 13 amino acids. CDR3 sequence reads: CAWSVQGSGRYTF. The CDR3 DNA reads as TGTGCCTGGAGTGTACAGGGATCCGGTCGCTACACCTTC.

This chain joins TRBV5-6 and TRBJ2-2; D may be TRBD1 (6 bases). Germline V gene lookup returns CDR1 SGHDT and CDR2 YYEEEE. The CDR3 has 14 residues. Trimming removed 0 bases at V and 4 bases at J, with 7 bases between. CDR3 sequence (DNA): TGTGCCAGCAGCTTGGAGACAGGCACCGGGGAGCTGTTTTTT. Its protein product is CASSLETGTGELFF.

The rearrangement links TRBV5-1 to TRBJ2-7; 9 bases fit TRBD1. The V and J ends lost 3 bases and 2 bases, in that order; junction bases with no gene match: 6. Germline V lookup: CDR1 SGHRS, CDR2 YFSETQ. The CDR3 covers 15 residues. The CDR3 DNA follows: TGCGCCAGCAGCTCGACGGGACAGGGAACCTACGAGCAGTACTTC. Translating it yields CASSSTGQGTYEQYF.

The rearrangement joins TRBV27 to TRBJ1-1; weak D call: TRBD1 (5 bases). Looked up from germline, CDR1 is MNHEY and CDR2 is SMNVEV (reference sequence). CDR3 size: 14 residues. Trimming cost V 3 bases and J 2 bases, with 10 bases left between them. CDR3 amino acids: CASSLNRPNTEAFF. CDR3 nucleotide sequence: TGTGCCAGCAGTTTGAACAGGCCCAACACTGAAGCTTTCTTT.

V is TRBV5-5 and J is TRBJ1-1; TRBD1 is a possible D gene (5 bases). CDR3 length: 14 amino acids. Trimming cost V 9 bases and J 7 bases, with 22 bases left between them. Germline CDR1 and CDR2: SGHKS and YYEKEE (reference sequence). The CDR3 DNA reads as TGTGCCACGAACAGACAGCTCACGGGTTTTGAAGCTTTCTTT. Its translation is CATNRQLTGFEAFF.

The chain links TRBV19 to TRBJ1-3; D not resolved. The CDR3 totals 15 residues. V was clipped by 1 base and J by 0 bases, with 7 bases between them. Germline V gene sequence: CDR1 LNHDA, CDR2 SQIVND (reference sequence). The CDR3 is CASSIGRDSGNTIYF. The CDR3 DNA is TGTGCCAGTAGTATAGGCCGGGACTCTGGAAACACCATATATTTT.

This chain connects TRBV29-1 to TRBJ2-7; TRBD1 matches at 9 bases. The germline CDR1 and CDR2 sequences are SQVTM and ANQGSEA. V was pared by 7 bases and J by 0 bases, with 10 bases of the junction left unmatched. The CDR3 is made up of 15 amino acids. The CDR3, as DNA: TGCAGCGCGAGGGACAGGGACTCTAGCTCCTACGAGCAGTACTTC. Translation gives CSARDRDSSSYEQYF.

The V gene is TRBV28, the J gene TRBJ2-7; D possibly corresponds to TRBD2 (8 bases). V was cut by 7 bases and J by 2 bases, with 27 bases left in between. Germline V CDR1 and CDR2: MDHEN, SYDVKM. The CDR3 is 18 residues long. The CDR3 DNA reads TGTGCCAGCACCATGGGTAACAGGGGAGCGGGGGAGACCTACGAGCAGTACTTC. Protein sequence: CASTMGNRGAGETYEQYF.